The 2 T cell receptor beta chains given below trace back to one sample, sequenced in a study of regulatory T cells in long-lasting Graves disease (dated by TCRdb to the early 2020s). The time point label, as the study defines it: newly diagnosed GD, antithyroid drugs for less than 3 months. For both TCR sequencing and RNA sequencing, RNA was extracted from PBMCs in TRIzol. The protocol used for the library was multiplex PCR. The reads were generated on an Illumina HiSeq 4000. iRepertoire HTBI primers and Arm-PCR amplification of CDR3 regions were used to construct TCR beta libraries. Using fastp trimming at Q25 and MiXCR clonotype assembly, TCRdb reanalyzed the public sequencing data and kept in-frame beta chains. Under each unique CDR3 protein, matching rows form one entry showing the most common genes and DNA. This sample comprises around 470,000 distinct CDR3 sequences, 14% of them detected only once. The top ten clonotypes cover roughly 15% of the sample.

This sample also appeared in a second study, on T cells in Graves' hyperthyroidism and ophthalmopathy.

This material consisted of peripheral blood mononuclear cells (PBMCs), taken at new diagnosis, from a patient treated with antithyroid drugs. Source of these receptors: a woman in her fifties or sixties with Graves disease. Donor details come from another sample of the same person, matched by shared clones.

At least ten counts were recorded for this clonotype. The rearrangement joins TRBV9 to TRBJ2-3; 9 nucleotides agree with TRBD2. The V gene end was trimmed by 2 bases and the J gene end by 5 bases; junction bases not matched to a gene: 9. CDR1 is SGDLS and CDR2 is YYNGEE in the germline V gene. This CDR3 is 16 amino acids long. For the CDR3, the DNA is TGTGCCAGCAGCGTCGGACTAGCGTTTGACTTAGATACGCAGTATTTT. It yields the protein CASSVGLAFDLDTQYF.

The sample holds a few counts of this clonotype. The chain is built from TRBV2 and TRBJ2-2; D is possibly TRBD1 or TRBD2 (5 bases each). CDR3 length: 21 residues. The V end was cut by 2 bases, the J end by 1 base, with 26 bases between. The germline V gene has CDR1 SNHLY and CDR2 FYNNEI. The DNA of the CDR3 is TGTGCCAGCAGTGAATTGGGGGTTAGGGTGAGGGTCAAGTTGAACACCGGGGAGCTGTTTTTT. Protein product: CASSELGVRVRVKLNTGELFF.